This is a list of T cell receptor beta chains from one sample in a study of T-cell memory formation after mild COVID-19. TCRdb re-analysed the 5' RACE reads in MiXCR, keeping a single row per CDR3 protein. The table records about 300,000 distinct CDR3 sequences, roughly a fifth of them present only once. The specimen sequenced was PBMCs or a T cell subset sorted from them (not recorded which). Receptors were obtained from a man aged 18 to 35 who had mild COVID-19 (a few samples of this study predate the infection). Cell type and time point are not known. Both conserved end residues are part of each CDR3. The D gene is left open where the match is weak. The size of a clone is reported for some rows only, either as once, few or many, or as a class for expanded clones.

J: TRBJ2-1
size: few
D: .
V: TRBV19
CDR3: CASSNPLGAPFF
DNA: TGTGCCAGTAGTAATCCTCTAGGGGCTCCGTTCTTC

J: TRBJ2-3
size: few
D: .
V: TRBV12-3/TRBV12-4
CDR3: CASSPPGSSTDTQYF
DNA: TGTGCCAGCAGTCCCCCGGGGAGTAGCACAGATACGCAGTATTTT

J: TRBJ2-6
size: .
D: .
V: TRBV5-1
CDR3: CASSIQGFAGANVLTF
DNA: TGCGCCAGCAGCATACAGGGATTCGCTGGGGCCAACGTCCTGACTTTC

J: TRBJ2-7
size: few
D: .
V: TRBV25-1
CDR3: CASSEQGPQQYF
DNA: TGTGCCAGCAGTGAACAGGGGCCACAGCAGTACTTC

J: TRBJ2-2
size: .
D: .
V: TRBV5-6
CDR3: CASSAWADNTGELFF
DNA: TGTGCCAGCAGCGCCTGGGCGGATAACACCGGGGAGCTGTTTTTT

J: TRBJ1-4
size: .
D: .
V: TRBV10-1
CDR3: CASSEQGAEKLFF
DNA: TGCGCCAGCAGTGAGCAGGGTGCTGAAAAACTGTTTTTT

J: TRBJ1-1
size: .
D: .
V: TRBV20-1
CDR3: CSAAKSYDSTEAFF
DNA: TGCAGTGCTGCCAAAAGCTATGATAGCACTGAAGCTTTCTTT

J: TRBJ2-1
size: once
D: .
V: TRBV4-3
CDR3: CASSHDGSEDEQFF
DNA: TGCGCCAGCAGCCACGACGGATCGGAGGACGAGCAGTTCTTC

J: TRBJ1-1
size: few
D: .
V: TRBV11-2
CDR3: CASSDPGRRSPEAFF
DNA: TGTGCCAGCAGTGACCCGGGACGGCGTTCCCCCGAAGCTTTCTTT

J: TRBJ1-4
size: .
D: .
V: TRBV20-1
CDR3: CSARGGGAGNEKLFF
DNA: TGCAGTGCTAGAGGCGGGGGCGCTGGGAATGAAAAACTGTTTTTT

J: TRBJ2-3
size: few
D: .
V: TRBV15
CDR3: CATSTSGPPDTQYF
DNA: TGTGCCACCAGCACCTCGGGCCCCCCGGATACGCAGTATTTT

J: TRBJ1-1
size: few
D: TRBD1
V: TRBV28
CDR3: CASSSPTGDGAFF
DNA: TGTGCCAGCAGTTCGCCCACAGGGGATGGGGCTTTCTTT

J: TRBJ1-2
size: .
D: .
V: TRBV5-1
CDR3: CASSSDTANYGYTF
DNA: TGCGCCAGCAGCTCGGACACCGCTAACTATGGCTACACCTTC

J: TRBJ1-5
size: few
D: .
V: TRBV20-1
CDR3: CSAVAGGGDQPQHF
DNA: TGCAGTGCTGTGGCCGGGGGAGGTGATCAGCCCCAGCATTTT

J: TRBJ2-3
size: many
D: TRBD2
V: TRBV5-8
CDR3: CASSPGLAGVDTQYF
DNA: TGTGCCAGCAGCCCGGGACTAGCGGGGGTGGATACGCAGTATTTT

J: TRBJ2-7
size: once
D: .
V: TRBV5-6
CDR3: CASSRVGAREQYF
DNA: TGTGCCAGCTCTAGGGTGGGGGCGAGAGAGCAGTACTTC

J: TRBJ2-3
size: .
D: TRBD2
V: TRBV9
CDR3: CASSVAGGLADTQYF
DNA: TGTGCCAGCAGCGTAGCGGGGGGACTAGCGGATACGCAGTATTTT

J: TRBJ2-1
size: few
D: .
V: TRBV11-2
CDR3: CASSPVEAEQFF
DNA: TGTGCCAGCAGCCCCGTGGAGGCTGAGCAGTTCTTC

J: TRBJ2-1
size: few
D: .
V: TRBV4-2
CDR3: CASSQDVAVGNEQFF
DNA: TGTGCCAGCAGCCAAGATGTGGCAGTGGGGAATGAGCAGTTCTTC

J: TRBJ2-3
size: .
D: .
V: TRBV2
CDR3: CASKIRNTDTQYF
DNA: TGTGCCAGCAAGATTAGGAACACAGATACGCAGTATTTT

J: TRBJ1-2
size: few
D: TRBD1
V: TRBV20-1
CDR3: CSARDPQGAHEGRRRGYTF
DNA: TGCAGTGCTAGAGATCCGCAGGGGGCGCATGAGGGACGTCGGCGGGGCTACACCTTC

J: TRBJ2-6
size: .
D: .
V: TRBV6-1
CDR3: CASSEIRYSGANVLTF
DNA: TGTGCCAGCAGTGAAATACGGTACTCTGGGGCCAACGTCCTGACTTTC

J: TRBJ2-5
size: few
D: .
V: TRBV10-3
CDR3: CAASFGQIQETQYF
DNA: TGTGCCGCATCCTTTGGACAGATACAAGAGACCCAGTACTTC

J: TRBJ1-1
size: .
D: TRBD1
V: TRBV4-2
CDR3: CASSQRTGDEAFF
DNA: TGTGCCAGCAGCCAGCGGACAGGGGATGAAGCTTTCTTT

J: TRBJ1-6
size: .
D: .
V: TRBV7-2
CDR3: CASSHSPLHF
DNA: TGTGCCAGCAGCCATTCACCCCTCCACTTT

J: TRBJ2-1
size: .
D: .
V: TRBV5-6
CDR3: CASSQWQGGDFEHEQFF
DNA: TGTGCCAGCTCTCAGTGGCAGGGGGGAGACTTCGAGCATGAGCAGTTCTTC

J: TRBJ1-5
size: few
D: .
V: TRBV5-1
CDR3: CASSLYGQTNQPQHF
DNA: TGCGCCAGCAGCCTGTATGGACAGACCAATCAGCCCCAGCATTTT

J: TRBJ1-5
size: many
D: .
V: TRBV7-6
CDR3: CASSLGGNSNQPQHF
DNA: TGTGCCAGCAGCTTAGGGGGTAATAGCAATCAGCCCCAGCATTTT

J: TRBJ1-2
size: many
D: .
V: TRBV4-3
CDR3: CASSQLTGINGYTF
DNA: TGCGCCAGCAGCCAGCTTACAGGGATTAATGGCTACACCTTC

J: TRBJ2-7
size: many
D: TRBD1
V: TRBV24-1
CDR3: CATSDFDLRDRGFYEQYF
DNA: TGTGCCACCAGTGATTTTGACCTTCGGGACAGGGGGTTCTACGAGCAGTACTTC

J: TRBJ1-4
size: few
D: .
V: TRBV7-2
CDR3: CASSLGWGAPQNKLFF
DNA: TGTGCCAGCAGCTTAGGATGGGGGGCCCCCCAGAACAAACTGTTTTTT

J: TRBJ1-1
size: .
D: .
V: TRBV5-1
CDR3: CASSLDNRVIAEAFF
DNA: TGCGCCAGCAGCTTGGATAACAGGGTGATCGCTGAAGCTTTCTTT

J: TRBJ1-5
size: .
D: .
V: TRBV12-3/TRBV12-4
CDR3: CASSLYRANQPQHF
DNA: TGTGCCAGCAGTTTATACAGGGCAAATCAGCCCCAGCATTTT

J: TRBJ2-1
size: few
D: .
V: TRBV6-4
CDR3: CASSDLPTNEQFF
DNA: TGTGCCAGCAGTGATCTCCCCACGAATGAGCAGTTCTTC